This passage covers 8 T cell receptor beta chains from one sample sequenced in a study of spatial heterogeneity in lung cancer (dated by TCRdb to the late 2010s). The sample's time point label, decoded: sample taken at primary tumor resection. For TCR sequencing, whole RNA was extracted from tumor and nontumor lung tissue, or from cryopreserved PBMC samples, and no cell sorting was done. The library was prepared using 5' RACE. Sequencer: NextSeq 500. TCRdb reworked the public reads: Q25 trimming with fastp, MiXCR clone assembly, productive beta chains retained. Rows with one shared CDR3 protein collapse into an entry with the most common genes and DNA. A total of some 38,000 distinct CDR3 sequences appear in this sample, 7.5% of them only once. The ten largest account for 25% to 30% of the sample. Sample: PBMCs, taken at surgery. These receptors were collected from a male donor with early-stage non-small cell lung cancer.

The chain couples TRBV20-1 to TRBJ2-3, with 7 bases fitting TRBD1. The germline V gene has CDR1 DFQATT and CDR2 SNEGSKA (reference sequence). The CDR3 length is 14 residues. Germline trimming cut 1 base from V and 4 bases from J; bases unmatched to any gene: 5. In DNA, the CDR3 is TGCAGTGCTAGAGGTACAGGGGATGCAGATACGCAGTATTTT. This encodes CSARGTGDADTQYF.

This clonotype has more than one count but fewer than ten. The chain has TRBV6-2 or TRBV6-3 and TRBJ1-5; D is possibly TRBD1 (6 bases). Germline loops: CDR1 MNHEY, CDR2 SVGEGT. There are 15 residues in the CDR3. V was cut by 7 bases and J by 1 base, with 14 bases left in between. As DNA, the CDR3 is TGTGCCAGCACCGAAGGGGGACTGAGCAATCAGCCCCAGCATTTT. Its protein is CASTEGGLSNQPQHF.

This chain uses TRBV28 with TRBJ1-3; the D gene is possibly TRBD1 (5 bases). The germline CDR1 and CDR2 sequences are MDHEN and SYDVKM. The V end lost 6 bases, the J end lost 8 bases, and 11 bases lay between the germline ends. This CDR3 contains 12 residues. The chain's CDR3 is CASRRQTDTIYF. In nucleotides, the CDR3 is TGTGCCAGCAGGCGACAGACGGACACCATATATTTT.

This clonotype was counted many times. V is TRBV6-1 and J is TRBJ2-5; D not resolved. The CDR3 runs 15 residues. Germline V CDR1 and CDR2: MNHNS, SASEGT. Trimming shortened V by 6 bases and J by 5 bases, and 19 bases separated the two germline ends. The CDR3 spells CASRGLAVDLETQYF. The CDR3 coding sequence is TGTGCCAGCAGGGGCTTGGCGGTTGACTTGGAGACCCAGTACTTC.

This clonotype was recorded at least ten times. V is TRBV11-2 and J is TRBJ2-7; 7 bases fit TRBD2. Per the germline V gene, CDR1 is SGHAT and CDR2 is FQNNGV. The CDR3 is 18 amino acids. The V gene end was trimmed by 5 bases and the J gene end by 1 base; junction bases not matched to a gene: 17. The CDR3 here is CASSNIFTLAANSYEQYV. CDR3 coding DNA: TGTGCCAGCAGCAATATCTTCACCCTAGCGGCCAATTCCTACGAGCAGTACGTC.

This clonotype was detected many times. The genes are TRBV7-2 and TRBJ1-2; D is unclear. Germline V gene sequence: CDR1 SGHTA, CDR2 FQGNSA. Trimming took 2 bases from V and 2 from J, leaving 15 bases between them. The CDR3 totals 16 residues. CDR3 protein: CASSLNAAVPNYGYTF. The CDR3, as DNA: TGTGCCAGCAGCTTAAACGCGGCCGTACCGAACTATGGCTACACCTTC.

This clonotype was detected only a few times. The genes are TRBV30 and TRBJ2-7; D is unclear. CDR1 GTSNPN and CDR2 SVGIG come from the germline V gene (reference sequence). V was cut by 0 bases and J by 5 bases, with 5 bases left in between. The CDR3 runs 11 residues. The CDR3 protein is CAWSVKNEQYF. For the CDR3, the DNA is TGTGCCTGGAGTGTAAAGAACGAGCAGTACTTC. The whole variable domain, filled in from reference TRBV30 and TRBJ2-7, reads SQTIHQWPATLVQPVGSPLSLECTVEGTSNPNLYWYRQAAGRGLQLLFYSVGIGQISSEVPQNLSASRPQDRQFILSSKKLLLSDSGFYLCAWSVKNEQYFGPGTRLTVT.

This clonotype was counted at least ten times. The V and J genes are TRBV12-3 or TRBV12-4 and TRBJ2-5; 7 nucleotides line up with TRBD1. The V gene end was trimmed by 5 bases and the J gene end by 2 bases; junction bases not matched to a gene: 8. CDR3 length: 15 residues. For the CDR3, the DNA is TGTGCCAGCAGTCCGAAGGGGACAGTTCAAGAGACCCAGTACTTC. Its translation is CASSPKGTVQETQYF.